This TCR beta chain was observed in a study of Graves' ophthalmopathy and Graves' hyperthyroidism. Findings of the study overall: The blood repertoire also included most expanded thyroid clonotypes above 0.001 frequency.

RNA transcripts provided the template for amplifying TCR beta CDR3 regions. HTBI-primed first-round RT-PCR preceded second-round multiplex PCR. TCRdb re-called the multiplex PCR reads through MiXCR, storing one row per CDR3 protein. The data contain about 1.2 million distinct CDR3 sequences, less than 45% of them singletons. Germline V gene sequence: CDR1 MGHDK, CDR2 SYGVNS. Trimming cost V 2 bases and J 3 bases; bases outside gene matches: 1. This CDR3 comprises 15 residues. This clonotype showed up many times. Its cognate antigen is unknown. The sequenced sample was peripheral blood or thyroid tissue (not recorded which). The source is an adult man with Graves' hyperthyroidism. The V call is TRBV25-1, the J call TRBJ1-6, with 7 bases identical to TRBD1. The CDR3 is CASSEDRVYNSPLHF. The CDR3 nucleotides are TGTGCCAGCAGTGAAGACAGGGTCTATAATTCACCCCTCCACTTT.